The 29 T cell receptor beta chains below come from one sample, sequenced in a study of lymphopenia after photon versus proton radiotherapy (dated by TCRdb to about 2019). The library was obtained by the immunoSEQ multiplex PCR assay. In TCRdb, the immuneACCESS table is reduced to in-frame sequences with V and J assigned. These tables do not hold every clone; where another copy was compared, an unresolved V gene accounts for under half, and the others remain unexplained. This sample gives about 61,000 clones in total; approximately 86% of them show up just once. Of the sample, about 2% falls within the top ten clones. The specimen was peripheral blood, collected from a patient treated with photon-based radiotherapy. Receptors were obtained from a man aged 40-50 years with gastric cancer.

The gene calls are TRBV2 and TRBJ2-1; D not resolved. Germline CDR1 SNHLY, CDR2 FYNNEI. The CDR3 runs 11 residues. The V gene lost 8 bases and the J gene lost 3 bases, with 5 bases spanning the gap. The DNA of the CDR3 is TGTGCCAGCTGGGACTACAATGAGCAGTTCTTC. It is translated as CASWDYNEQFF.

This chain connects TRBV19 to TRBJ1-4; 7 nucleotides line up with TRBD1. J was trimmed by 8 bases and V by 5 bases; bases with no gene match: 11. Germline CDR1 and CDR2: LNHDA and SQIVND (reference sequence). The CDR3 runs 15 residues. For the CDR3, the DNA is TGTGCCAGTAGTCCCCGGACAGGATTAAGAGAAAAACTGTTTTTT. This encodes CASSPRTGLREKLFF.

The gene calls are TRBV5-1 and TRBJ2-1, with D uncertain. Germline-derived CDR1 and CDR2 are SGHRS and YFSETQ. CDR3 size: 16 residues. Trimming shortened V by 0 bases and J by 0 bases, and 10 bases separated the two germline ends. DNA of the CDR3: TGCGCCAGCAGCTTGGTTCCTGAGGTCTCCTACAATGAGCAGTTCTTC. Translating gives CASSLVPEVSYNEQFF.

A single count supports this clone. J is TRBJ1-6 and V is TRBV19; D remains unclear. The V and J ends lost 6 bases and 7 bases respectively, with 7 bases between them. Germline CDR1 reads LNHDA; CDR2 reads SQIVND (reference sequence). The CDR3 sequence is 12 residues long. The CDR3 DNA follows: TGTGCCAGTAGGACTCAGAATTCACCCCTCCACTTT. Translation: CASRTQNSPLHF. Full variable domain (rest looked up from reference TRBV19 and TRBJ1-6): DGGITQSPKYLFRKEGQNVTLSCEQNLNHDAMYWYRQDPGQGLRLIYYSQIVNDFQKGDIAEGYSVSREKKESFPLTVTSAQKNPTAFYLCASRTQNSPLHFGNGTRLTVT.

The V and J genes are TRBV7-3 and TRBJ1-5, with D tentatively TRBD1 (5 bases). The CDR3 is 18 amino acids. Germline V gene sequence: CDR1 SGHTA, CDR2 FQGTGA. V lost 2 bases and J 0 bases, leaving 17 bases between the germline ends. The CDR3 nucleotides are TGTGCCAGCAGCTTAGGGAGGGACCCACCCTATAGCAATCAGCCCCAGCATTTT. It codes for CASSLGRDPPYSNQPQHF. The complete variable domain, with remaining parts taken from reference TRBV7-3 and TRBJ1-5, reads GAGVSQTPSNKVTEKGKYVELRCDPISGHTALYWYRQSLGQGPEFLIYFQGTGAADDSGLPNDRFFAVRPEGSVSTLKIQRTERGDSAVYLCASSLGRDPPYSNQPQHFGDGTRLSIL.

The chain combines TRBV9 with TRBJ1-2, with unresolved D. This CDR3 contains 13 residues. Trimming cost V 4 bases and J 2 bases, with 9 bases left between them. Per the germline V gene, CDR1 is SGDLS and CDR2 is YYNGEE. The CDR3 sequence: CASSPDWNYGYTF. As DNA, the CDR3 is TGTGCCAGCAGCCCCGACTGGAACTATGGCTACACCTTC.

The chain links TRBV30 to TRBJ1-6; a weak D match, TRBD1 (5 bases). From germline, CDR1 is GTSNPN and CDR2 SVGIG (reference sequence). This CDR3 comprises 16 residues. V shed 4 bases and J shed 0 bases, with 13 bases lying between them. The CDR3 DNA reads as TGTGCCTGGAATAAAGACAGAACCTCCTATAATTCACCCCTCCACTTT. It is translated as CAWNKDRTSYNSPLHF.

The chain is built from TRBV6-6 and TRBJ1-5; D is possibly TRBD1 (5 bases). The V gene's germline CDR1 is MNHNY and CDR2 SVGAGI (reference sequence). The CDR3 is 16 residues long. Deletions cut 0 bases from V and 5 bases from J, with 14 bases between. In DNA form, the CDR3 reads TGTGCCAGCAGTTACTCCCTCCCCGGGGCCCATCAGCCCCAGCATTTT. It yields the protein CASSYSLPGAHQPQHF.

This clone has a handful of counts. The V gene is TRBV6-1, the J gene TRBJ2-7; D may correspond to TRBD1 or TRBD2 (5 bases each). Germline assignment: CDR1 MNHNS and CDR2 SASEGT. V shed 1 base and J shed 6 bases, with 13 bases lying between them. The CDR3 length is 14 residues. CDR3 sequence (DNA): TGTGCCAGCAGTGAAGGGGACCCCCGATCCGAGCAGTACTTC. Amino acid sequence: CASSEGDPRSEQYF.

The chain links TRBV9 to TRBJ2-3; TRBD2 agrees at 14 bases. The CDR3 runs 16 residues. Germline CDR1 reads SGDLS; CDR2 reads YYNGEE. V trimming: 3 bases; J trimming: 4 bases; junction bases outside the gene matches: 4. CDR3 region: CASSAEGLAGADTQYF. The CDR3 DNA reads TGTGCCAGCAGCGCGGAGGGACTAGCGGGGGCAGATACGCAGTATTTT.

This chain uses TRBV5-5 with TRBJ1-4, with no clear D. The germline CDR1 and CDR2 sequences are SGHKS and YYEKEE (reference sequence). V was trimmed by 1 base and J by 8 bases, leaving 15 bases between them. CDR3 length: 15 residues. CDR3 in DNA: TGTGCCAGCAGCTTGAACTTGGGTCTGGGCGAAAAACTGTTTTTT. This codes for CASSLNLGLGEKLFF.

This chain joins TRBV6-5 and TRBJ1-4; maybe TRBD1 (6 bases). CDR1 MNHEY and CDR2 SVGAGI come from the germline V gene. V was shortened by 6 bases and J by 1 base, with 12 bases between the two germline ends. The CDR3 extends over 15 amino acids. The CDR3 reads CASRGFRGTNEKLFF. The CDR3 region has the DNA TGTGCCAGCAGGGGATTCAGGGGAACTAATGAAAAACTGTTTTTT.

The chain couples TRBV30 to TRBJ2-2, with D possibly called TRBD1 or TRBD2 (6 bases each). The CDR3 spans 14 residues. Trimming removed 7 bases at V and 5 bases at J, with 17 bases between. Germline CDR1 GTSNPN, CDR2 SVGIG (reference sequence). In DNA form, the CDR3 reads TGTGCCTCCACAGGGCCTGGGACTACCGGGGAGCTGTTTTTT. It encodes CASTGPGTTGELFF. Full variable domain (outside the CDR3, taken from reference TRBV30 and TRBJ2-2): SQTIHQWPATLVQPVGSPLSLECTVEGTSNPNLYWYRQAAGRGLQLLFYSVGIGQISSEVPQNLSASRPQDRQFILSSKKLLLSDSGFYLCASTGPGTTGELFFGEGSRLTVL.

This clone was counted a single time. The genes are TRBV5-4 and TRBJ2-3; D is undetermined. Trimming pared 7 bases from V and 0 bases from J, leaving 9 bases between. The CDR3 is made up of 13 amino acids. Germline CDR1 and CDR2: SGHNT and YYREEE (reference sequence). CDR3 region: CASGRSSTDTQYF. The DNA for the CDR3 is TGTGCCAGCGGCAGGTCTAGCACAGATACGCAGTATTTT.

In this sample, this clone turned up a few times. The chain employs TRBV19 and TRBJ1-3; TRBD1 matches at 10 bases. This CDR3 is built from 14 residues. Germline lookup yields CDR1 LNHDA and CDR2 SQIVND (reference sequence). With V trimmed by 7 bases and J by 7 bases, 7 bases remained unmatched. The CDR3 is CASKTGGAPNTIYF. Written as DNA, the CDR3 is TGTGCCAGTAAGACAGGGGGCGCACCGAACACCATATATTTT.

The chain joins TRBV6-5 to TRBJ1-1; D is uncertain. The CDR3 loop spans 13 amino acids. V was shortened by 4 bases and J by 1 base, with 7 bases between the two germline ends. Germline loops: CDR1 MNHEY, CDR2 SVGAGI. The CDR3 DNA reads as TGTGCCAGCAGTTTCGGGCCGAACACTGAAGCTTTCTTT. Translation gives CASSFGPNTEAFF.

The chain combines TRBV6-4 with TRBJ1-6; D not resolved. Trimming cost V 6 bases and J 9 bases, with 15 bases left between them. Germline CDR1 reads MRHNA; CDR2 reads SNTAGT. The CDR3 length is 14 residues. CDR3 amino acids: CASSPEGRVSPLHF. In nucleotides, the CDR3 is TGTGCCAGCAGCCCCGAAGGGAGGGTTTCACCCCTCCACTTT.

This rearrangement joins TRBV5-1 to TRBJ2-1, with TRBD1 identical over 7 bases. The J segment lost 8 bases and the V segment lost 5 bases, leaving 10 bases of the junction unmatched. The CDR3 covers 14 residues. The V gene's germline CDR1 is SGHRS and CDR2 YFSETQ. The CDR3: CASRVVVGGHEQFF. DNA of the CDR3: TGCGCCAGCAGGGTGGTCGTAGGGGGCCATGAGCAGTTCTTC. The full variable domain, its missing parts supplied by reference TRBV5-1 and TRBJ2-1, is KAGVTQTPRYLIKTRGQQVTLSCSPISGHRSVSWYQQTPGQGLQFLFEYFSETQRNKGNFPGRFSGRQFSNSRSEMNVSTLELGDSALYLCASRVVVGGHEQFFGPGTRLTVL.

This clone has only a few counts. The chain combines TRBV5-4 with TRBJ2-7, with D unclear. The germline V gene encodes CDR1 SGHNT and CDR2 YYREEE (reference sequence). Trimming shortened V by 1 base and J by 0 bases, and 8 bases separated the two germline ends. This CDR3 contains 14 residues. CDR3 sequence: CASSLTPSSYEQYF. CDR3 in DNA: TGTGCCAGCAGCTTGACACCAAGCTCCTACGAGCAGTACTTC. Looking up the rest from reference TRBV5-4 and TRBJ2-7 gives the full variable domain: ETGVTQSPTHLIKTRGQQVTLRCSSQSGHNTVSWYQQALGQGPQFIFQYYREEENGRGNFPPRFSGLQFPNYSSELNVNALELDDSALYLCASSLTPSSYEQYFGPGTRLTVT.

The chain employs TRBV2 and TRBJ2-7, with TRBD1 matching over 8 bases. The CDR3 loop spans 14 amino acids. The V gene end was trimmed by 6 bases and the J gene end by 2 bases; junction bases not matched to a gene: 6. CDR1 is SNHLY and CDR2 is FYNNEI in the germline V gene. The DNA of the CDR3 is TGTGCCAGCAGCGATCAGGGGGCGACCTACGAGCAGTACTTC. Protein sequence: CASSDQGATYEQYF.

In its sample, this clone was seen a few times. V and J are TRBV6-1 and TRBJ2-7; 7 bases are a match to TRBD1. CDR1 and CDR2 from the germline V gene are MNHNS and SASEGT. The junction had 1 base not matched to a gene; V was cut back by 1 base and J by 1 base. This CDR3 is 14 amino acids long. The CDR3: CASSEGGQSYEQYF. The CDR3 DNA reads TGTGCCAGCAGTGAAGGGGGACAGTCCTACGAGCAGTACTTC.

The chain employs TRBV7-2 and TRBJ1-5, with a weak D call TRBD1 (6 bases). The length of the CDR3 is 15 residues. With 2 bases removed from V and 7 bases from J, the gap between germline ends came to 15 bases. Germline lookup yields CDR1 SGHTA and CDR2 FQGNSA. The CDR3 DNA is TGTGCCAGCAGCTTATGGGGGGGCGCAGAGCAGCCCCAGCATTTT. This sequence encodes CASSLWGGAEQPQHF.

This chain joins TRBV27 and TRBJ2-1; 8 nucleotides align to TRBD1. The J segment lost 1 base and the V segment lost 6 bases, leaving 5 bases of the junction unmatched. Germline CDR1 is MNHEY and CDR2 is SMNVEV (reference sequence). CDR3 length: 15 residues. CDR3 region: CASSPTGESYNEQFF. The CDR3 DNA is TGTGCCAGCAGCCCGACAGGGGAATCCTACAATGAGCAGTTCTTC.

On this clone itself: This sample includes further DNA sequences coding for the same CDR3. The rearrangement uses TRBV30 and TRBJ1-4; D remains ambiguous. V was shortened by 0 bases and J by 0 bases, with 5 bases between the two germline ends. Germline V gene sequence: CDR1 GTSNPN, CDR2 SVGIG (reference sequence). The CDR3 sequence is 14 residues long. CDR3 DNA: TGTGCCTGGAGTGTGGTCCCAACTAATGAAAAACTGTTTTTT. Its protein product is CAWSVVPTNEKLFF.

This clone came up a few times. J is TRBJ1-6 and V is TRBV27; 9 bases map to TRBD1. Trimming cost V 5 bases and J 9 bases; bases outside gene matches: 8. The CDR3 consists of 15 residues. Germline values: CDR1 MNHEY, CDR2 SMNVEV (reference sequence). This CDR3 is CASSPTGQGISPLHF. The CDR3 bases are TGTGCCAGCAGTCCAACGGGACAGGGAATTTCACCCCTCCACTTT.

This clone has just one count. This rearrangement joins TRBV4-3 to TRBJ1-1, with D hard to call. CDR1 is LGHNA and CDR2 is YSLEER in the germline V gene. Deletions cut 1 base from V and 1 base from J, with 4 bases between. CDR3 length: 13 residues. CDR3 sequence: CASSQGPNTEAFF. CDR3 coding DNA: TGCGCCAGCAGCCAAGGACCGAACACTGAAGCTTTCTTT.

V is TRBV21-1 and J is TRBJ2-2; TRBD1 was called by the table and not checked on the DNA. TRBV21-1 is classified as a pseudogene. CDR3 size: 19 residues. CDR3 sequence reads: CASSKGRIGRGKNTGELFF. For the CDR3, the DNA is TGTGCCAGCAGCAAAGGTCGTATAGGCAGGGGAAAGAACACCGGGGAGCTGTTTTTT.

The V call is TRBV18, the J call TRBJ2-7, with D possibly matching TRBD2 (7 bases). V lost 3 bases, J lost 0 bases, and 12 bases lay in between. The CDR3 consists of 15 residues. Germline values: CDR1 KGHSH, CDR2 LQKENI. The CDR3 DNA sequence: TGTGCCAGCTCACCGGGAGGGGGGAGCTCCTACGAGCAGTACTTC. It yields the protein CASSPGGGSSYEQYF.

CDR3 loop: CASSLGGILSGNTIYF. The CDR3 nucleotides read TGTGCCAGCAGCTTAGGGGGGATACTCTCTGGAAACACCATATATTTT. This chain connects TRBV7-9 to TRBJ1-3, with a possible D match to TRBD1 (5 bases). V was shortened by 1 base and J by 0 bases, with 10 bases between the two germline ends. CDR3 size: 16 residues. Per germline, CDR1 SEHNR and CDR2 FQNEAQ (reference sequence).